The rows below give T cell receptor beta chains drawn from one sample of a study of cytomegalovirus exposure and HLA in healthy donors. Sequencing used immunoSEQ multiplex PCR; TCRdb keeps in-frame clones, though not all of them. The sample records 100,000 to 150,000 clones, approximately 80% being singletons. The sequenced sample was PBMCs. The receptors derive from a woman in her thirties or forties in good health and CMV-seropositive. CDR3s include the opening cysteine and the closing phenylalanine or tryptophan. D genes are given only for firm matches. The size entry is marked missing in some rows and otherwise reads once, few, many or a size class.

TRBV9	.	TRBD2	TRBJ2-2	TGTGCCAGCAGCATACGGGACTATGACACCGGGGAGCTGTTTTTT	CASSIRDYDTGELFF
TRBV6-5	.	TRBD1	TRBJ2-3	TGTGCCAGCAGTCGCAGGGGGCCAGATACGCAGTATTTT	CASSRRGPDTQYF
TRBV13	few	TRBD1	TRBJ1-5	TGTGCCAGCAGCTACAGGGGGGGTAGCAATCAGCCCCAGCATTTT	CASSYRGGSNQPQHF
TRBV6-1	few	.	TRBJ1-1	TGTGCCAGCAGTGGTACCAGGGATCGCACTGAAGCTTTCTTT	CASSGTRDRTEAFF
TRBV6-1	.	TRBD1	TRBJ2-3	TGTGCCAGCAGTGGCCCCGACAGGGGGGAAGATACGCAGTATTTT	CASSGPDRGEDTQYF
TRBV6-5	.	.	TRBJ1-6	TGTGCCAGCAAGCCCGGGGACACCCCTAATTCACCCCTCCACTTT	CASKPGDTPNSPLHF
TRBV5-1	few	.	TRBJ1-1	TGCGCCAGCAGCTTGGGACTGCAGAACACTGAAGCTTTCTTT	CASSLGLQNTEAFF
TRBV4-1	.	.	TRBJ2-7	TGCGCCAGCAGCCAAGAACTCTCCTACGAGCAGTACTTC	CASSQELSYEQYF
TRBV30	.	.	TRBJ1-5	TGTGCCTGGAGTGTACGGTCACAGGGAGATCAGCCCCAGCATTTT	CAWSVRSQGDQPQHF
TRBV23-1	.	TRBD2	TRBJ2-7	TGCGCCAGCAGTCAATATTTCGGGACTAGGGGCTACGAGCAGTACTTC	CASSQYFGTRGYEQYF
TRBV5-1	few	.	TRBJ2-5	TGCGCCAGCAGCGGGACCGGGGGGCCGGAGACCCAGTACTTC	CASSGTGGPETQYF
TRBV4-1	many	TRBD1	TRBJ2-3	TGCGCCAGCAGCCAGATCCCGGGACAGGGGCCAGATACGCAGTATTTT	CASSQIPGQGPDTQYF
TRBV2	.	TRBD2	TRBJ2-2	TGTGCCAGCGCCCCCGTTGGTAGCGGGAGGAACACCGGGGAGCTGTTTTTT	CASAPVGSGRNTGELFF
TRBV6-1	.	TRBD1	TRBJ2-7	TGTGTCAGCAGTGACAGGGGGAAAGACGAGCAGTACTTC	CVSSDRGKDEQYF
TRBV10-1	.	.	TRBJ2-5	TGCGCCAGCAGCCGGGGTGTTCAAGAGACCCAGTACTTC	CASSRGVQETQYF
TRBV29-1	.	.	TRBJ1-5	TGCAGCGTTGGCGAGAGCGAGCCCCAGCATTTT	CSVGESEPQHF
TRBV15	.	.	TRBJ2-7	TGTGCCACCAGCAGAGAAGCACGCGAGCAGTACTTC	CATSREAREQYF
TRBV12-5	few	.	TRBJ1-2	TGTGCTAGTGGTTTGGTAAGATGTGGGGGGGGGTGGGGTGGCTACACCTTC	CASGLVRCGGGWGGYTF
TRBV11-2	.	.	TRBJ2-7	TGTGCCAGCAGCTTGGGAGCGGGTCAACCCTACGAGCAGTACTTC	CASSLGAGQPYEQYF
TRBV2	.	.	TRBJ2-7	TGTGCCAGCAGTGAAACGGGGGAGCAGTACTTC	CASSETGEQYF
TRBV15	.	.	TRBJ2-1	TGTGCCACCAGCAGAGAACAGGGCCCAAGTCATGAGCAGTTCTTC	CATSREQGPSHEQFF
TRBV15	.	TRBD1	TRBJ2-7	TGTGCCACCAGATCCGGGACAGCGAGCGGCGAGCAGTACTTC	CATRSGTASGEQYF